The 12 T cell receptor beta chains below all came from one sample that was sequenced in a study of blood T cell repertoires in COVID-19. Assay used: immunoSEQ multiplex PCR; TCRdb lists only in-frame clones, some missing. The data contain about 260,000 clones, approximately 80% of them singletons. Sequencing used peripheral blood. The receptor set was obtained from a man between 60 and 70 years old with acute or convalescent COVID-19.

This clone appeared once. V usage is TRBV28 and J usage is TRBJ2-5; 8 positions agree with TRBD1. CDR1 and CDR2 (germline): MDHEN, SYDVKM. J was trimmed by 4 bases and V by 5 bases; bases with no gene match: 3. There are 13 residues in the CDR3. In DNA form, the CDR3 reads TGTGCCAGCAGTACAGGGGGTAGAGAGACCCAGTACTTC. Its translation is CASSTGGRETQYF.

The chain combines TRBV20-1 with TRBJ2-7; 11 bases match TRBD2. Germline-derived CDR1 and CDR2 are DFQATT and SNEGSKA (reference sequence). This CDR3 spans 15 amino acids. The junction had 7 bases not matched to a gene; V was cut back by 3 bases and J by 3 bases. DNA of the CDR3: TGCAGTGCTAGTAGGGTTAGCGGGAGGGACTACGAGCAGTACTTC. As protein: CSASRVSGRDYEQYF.

There are a few counts of this clone. DNA for the CDR3: TGCAGCGCTTCCGGGGGACTCTCCTATGGCTACACCTTC. Its translation: CSASGGLSYGYTF. The gene calls are TRBV29-1 and TRBJ1-2; D possibly corresponds to TRBD1 (5 bases). Deletions cut 7 bases from V and 4 bases from J, with 16 bases between. CDR1 and CDR2 from the germline V gene are SQVTM and ANQGSEA. This CDR3 has 13 amino acids.

The CDR3 nucleotides read TGTGCCAGCAGCTTAGGGGCAGGTCTAGAGACCCAGTACTTC. It yields the protein CASSLGAGLETQYF. The rearrangement uses TRBV7-2 and TRBJ2-5; unclear D gene. The V gene's germline CDR1 is SGHTA and CDR2 FQGNSA. The CDR3 is 14 residues long. V was shortened by 1 base and J by 4 bases, with 10 bases between the two germline ends.

V is TRBV9 and J is TRBJ2-3; D may be TRBD1 (6 bases). The V end lost 4 bases, the J end lost 2 bases, and 14 bases lay between the germline ends. The CDR3 loop spans 15 amino acids. Germline-derived CDR1 and CDR2 are SGDLS and YYNGEE. CDR3 sequence (DNA): TGTGCCAGCAGCCCCGTGGGGGCATCCACAGATACGCAGTATTTT. It encodes CASSPVGASTDTQYF.

This chain uses TRBV7-6 with TRBJ2-5, with D uncertain. The germline CDR1 and CDR2 sequences are SGHVS and FNYEAQ. Trimming left V 1 base short and J 8 bases short, with 23 bases between. The length of the CDR3 is 17 residues. CDR3 protein: CASSLGSGVIRSDTQYF. The CDR3 nucleotides read TGTGCCAGCAGCTTAGGTTCCGGTGTTATTAGGAGTGATACCCAGTACTTC.

The V call is TRBV18, the J call TRBJ2-3; 12 bases match TRBD2. Germline values: CDR1 KGHSH, CDR2 LQKENI. V lost 3 bases, J lost 5 bases, and 9 bases stayed unmatched. The CDR3 covers 17 residues. The CDR3 spells CASSPSNAGLAGDTQYF. CDR3 in DNA: TGTGCCAGCTCACCCAGCAATGCGGGACTAGCGGGAGATACGCAGTATTTT.

The rearrangement uses TRBV7-9 and TRBJ2-2; the match to TRBD1 covers 8 bases. After removal of 8 bases from V and 4 bases from J, the junction contained 15 bases not matched to a gene. The CDR3 runs to 17 residues. Germline V CDR1 and CDR2: SEHNR, FQNEAQ (reference sequence). CDR3 sequence (DNA): TGTGCCAGCGGGAGGTGGCAGGGGGCATGGAGCACCGGGGAGCTGTTTTTT. This translates into CASGRWQGAWSTGELFF. The entire variable domain, with the rest obtained from reference TRBV7-9 and TRBJ2-2, is as follows: DTGVSQNPRHKITKRGQNVTFRCDPISEHNRLYWYRQTLGQGPEFLTYFQNEAQLEKSRLLSDRFSAERPKGSFSTLEIQRTEQGDSAMYLCASGRWQGAWSTGELFFGEGSRLTVL.

There are a few counts of this clone. The gene calls are TRBV10-1 and TRBJ1-1, with 7 nucleotides matching TRBD1. This CDR3 is built from 14 residues. The J segment lost 4 bases and the V segment lost 3 bases, leaving 5 bases of the junction unmatched. The germline CDR1 and CDR2 sequences are WNHNN and SYGVQD (reference sequence). This CDR3 reads CASSDYRGGTEAFF. The CDR3 bases are TGCGCCAGCAGTGACTACAGGGGTGGCACTGAAGCTTTCTTT.

The chain links TRBV6-5 to TRBJ2-1; no clear D gene. In germline, CDR1 is MNHEY, CDR2 SVGAGI. Deletions cut 0 bases from V and 6 bases from J, with 9 bases between. CDR3 length: 14 residues. The CDR3 DNA reads TGTGCCAGCAGTTACTCGACTCTGACCAATGAGCAGTTCTTC. Translated, it gives CASSYSTLTNEQFF.

The rearrangement joins TRBV2 to TRBJ2-1; D is ambiguous. The germline gives CDR1 SNHLY, CDR2 FYNNEI. CDR3 size: 16 residues. Trimming shortened V by 11 bases and J by 2 bases, and 22 bases separated the two germline ends. CDR3 loop: CAGKIEALNTYNEQFF. In DNA form, the CDR3 reads TGTGCCGGCAAAATCGAAGCGCTAAATACCTACAATGAGCAGTTCTTC. The full variable domain, with the rest looked up from reference TRBV2 and TRBJ2-1, is EPEVTQTPSHQVTQMGQEVILRCVPISNHLYFYWYRQILGQKVEFLVSFYNNEISEKSEIFDDQFSVERPDGSNFTLKIRSTKLEDSAMYFCAGKIEALNTYNEQFFGPGTRLTVL.

The V and J genes are TRBV10-3 and TRBJ2-5, with TRBD1 identical over 8 bases. CDR1 and CDR2 (germline): ENHRY, SYGVKD. The ends lost 10 bases at V and 1 base at J; junction bases unmatched: 11. The CDR3 runs 15 residues. The CDR3 nucleotides are TGTGCCAGGACTGGGACAGGCAGGTTCCAAGAGACCCAGTACTTC. Its protein is CARTGTGRFQETQYF.